Sequencing of this T cell receptor (beta chain) was carried out in a study of siplizumab effects on memory and regulatory T cells. Study conclusions and caveats: Assignment to unstimulated subsets succeeded for only a minor fraction of the alloreactive clones.

This CDR3 is built from 15 residues. The germline V gene has CDR1 MNHEY and CDR2 SVGAGI. V was clipped by 2 bases and J by 1 base, with 11 bases between them. Details on this clone: The target antigen is unknown.

Sequencing used immunoSEQ multiplex PCR; TCRdb keeps in-frame clones, though not all of them. The table includes about 100,000 clones, more than 85% detected once. Sequenced: CD4+ T cells sorted from blood. This receptor was obtained from a human donor in good health. The V call is TRBV6-5, the J call TRBJ1-1; D gene uncertain. In DNA form, the CDR3 reads TGTGCCAGCAGTTACGAGGGATTGGGGAACACTGAAGCTTTCTTT. Translation gives CASSYEGLGNTEAFF.